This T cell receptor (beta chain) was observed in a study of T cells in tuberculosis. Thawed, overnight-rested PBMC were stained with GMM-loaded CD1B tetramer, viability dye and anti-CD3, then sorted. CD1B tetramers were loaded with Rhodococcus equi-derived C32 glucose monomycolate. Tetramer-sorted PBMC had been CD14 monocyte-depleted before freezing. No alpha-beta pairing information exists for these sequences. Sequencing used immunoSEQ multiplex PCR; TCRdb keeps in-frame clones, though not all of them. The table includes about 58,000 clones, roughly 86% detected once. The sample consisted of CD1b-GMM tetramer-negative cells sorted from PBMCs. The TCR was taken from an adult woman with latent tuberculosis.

This CDR3 reads CASRLQGAGQPQHF. The CDR3 DNA follows: TGTGCCAGCAGACTCCAGGGGGCAGGTCAGCCCCAGCATTTT. The J gene is TRBJ1-5, the V gene TRBV27; TRBD1 matches at 8 bases. Germline V lookup: CDR1 MNHEY, CDR2 SMNVEV (reference sequence). The J segment lost 6 bases and the V segment lost 6 bases, leaving 7 bases of the junction unmatched. The CDR3 contains 14 residues.